This T cell receptor beta chain stems from a study of PD-1 blockade in classical Hodgkin lymphoma. In regard to this clone: Its antigen is not identified.

The time point here: cycle 4 day 1 (C4D1), after five to seven weeks of nivolumab. After autologous stem cell transplantation all patients relapsed, and prior brentuximab vedotin exposure differed between cohorts. Study conclusions and caveats: The drivers behind the repertoire differences, possibly disease activity or prior therapy, remain undefined. Researchers reported that CD4+ TCR diversity, though not CD8+, rose significantly by C4D1. Newly diagnosed patients were reported to start with lower TCR diversity than healthy donors. Complete responders entered with baseline diversity on par with newly diagnosed patients, the results showed.

The method was immunoSEQ multiplex PCR; TCRdb's version includes in-frame clones alone and lacks a portion of them. The sample records 15,000 to 20,000 clones, 80% being singletons. Germline lookup yields CDR1 SNHLY and CDR2 FYNNEI. The CDR3 covers 14 residues. Trimming took off 11 bases at V and 2 bases at J, with 18 bases between the two ends. This TCR was sampled from a human donor with classical Hodgkin lymphoma. This chain connects TRBV2 to TRBJ2-5; D possibly corresponds to TRBD1 (6 bases). This specimen consisted of peripheral blood mononuclear cells (PBMCs), obtained before the fourth cycle of nivolumab. CDR3 amino acids: CAALQTDRQETQYF. In nucleotides, the CDR3 is TGTGCCGCCCTTCAAACGGACAGACAAGAGACCCAGTACTTC. Combining the CDR3 with reference TRBV2 and TRBJ2-5 gives the whole variable domain EPEVTQTPSHQVTQMGQEVILRCVPISNHLYFYWYRQILGQKVEFLVSFYNNEISEKSEIFDDQFSVERPDGSNFTLKIRSTKLEDSAMYFCAALQTDRQETQYFGPGTRLLVL.